This entry lists 3 T cell receptor beta chains sequenced from one sample in a study of CD8 T cells in Susac syndrome. The RNA input was roughly 0.45 to 1 ug, and it was reverse transcribed with random hexamers. TCRdb re-called the immunoSEQ multiplex PCR reads with MiXCR, one entry per CDR3 protein. The sample lists 200,000 or so distinct CDR3 sequences, around 95% occurring once. Input material: CD4+ T cells from PBMCs. The receptors come from a human donor with Susac syndrome.

The V and J genes are TRBV7-9 and TRBJ2-5; D may be TRBD1 (5 bases). The V gene's germline CDR1 is SEHNR and CDR2 FQNEAQ (reference sequence). Trimming left V 3 bases short and J 5 bases short, with 7 bases between. This CDR3 has 12 amino acids. The CDR3 here is CASSLDTETQYF. In DNA form, the CDR3 reads TGTGCCAGCAGCTTGGACACGGAGACCCAGTACTTC.

This clonotype was detected only once. J is TRBJ1-1 and V is TRBV25-1; D gene uncertain. Germline V gene data show CDR1 as MGHDK and CDR2 as SYGVNS. The CDR3 spans 12 residues. The germline V and J ends were trimmed by 4 bases and 2 bases, with 5 bases remaining between them. The CDR3 is CASSAINTEAFF. The CDR3 DNA is TGTGCCAGCAGTGCTATAAACACTGAAGCTTTCTTT.

The rearrangement joins TRBV30 to TRBJ2-5; D uncertain. This CDR3 is built from 13 residues. With 1 base removed from V and 4 bases from J, the gap between germline ends came to 10 bases. Germline lookup yields CDR1 GTSNPN and CDR2 SVGIG (reference sequence). The CDR3 nucleotides read TGTGCCTGGAGTGCAGGAGACTTAGAGACCCAGTACTTC. Translating gives CAWSAGDLETQYF.